This T cell receptor (beta chain) was captured by sequencing in a study of beta chain features in type 1 diabetes. Study-wide background: Sorted cells numbering roughly 100,000,000 were examined across all samples. Study-wide results and caveats: Among all four CD4+ subsets, Type 1 diabetes patients had TCRB CDR3s that were moderately but significantly shorter.

This CDR3 comprises 15 residues. V dropped 5 bases and J dropped 0; count of bases not matched to a gene: 4. CDR1 is SGHNT and CDR2 is YYREEE in the germline V gene (reference sequence). Expressed TCRB transcripts were sequenced because the entire RNA isolate underwent reverse transcription. Generated by immunoSEQ multiplex PCR, the TCRdb table keeps only in-frame clones and is missing some. In the table there are roughly 150,000 clones, 9% to 12% of which are singletons. As for this clone: The antigen is unknown.

The receptor was isolated from a man aged 30 to 45 with type 1 diabetes. The sample comprised central memory CD4+ T cells from blood. V gene TRBV5-4 combines with J gene TRBJ1-2; 10 bases match TRBD1. The CDR3 DNA follows: TGTGCCAGCAGGGGGACAGGGGTGACTAACTATGGCTACACCTTC. It is translated as CASRGTGVTNYGYTF.